This passage covers 27 T cell receptor beta chains from one sample sequenced in a study of T-cell reconstitution after alpha-beta-depleted transplantation in children. Unique molecular identifiers tagged the TCRbeta library. MiXCR was run by TCRdb on the PCR reads, yielding one entry per CDR3 protein. The table includes about 500,000 distinct CDR3 sequences, over 25% detected once. This material consisted of PBMCs from the stem cell graft donor, taken from the stem cell graft. These receptors came from a human donor who donated a stem cell graft to a child with aplastic anemia.

V gene TRBV2 combines with J gene TRBJ1-2; TRBD1 matches at 9 bases. J was trimmed by 8 bases and V by 6 bases; bases with no gene match: 16. This CDR3 has 16 residues. Germline CDR1 and CDR2: SNHLY and FYNNEI. CDR3 DNA: TGTGCCAGCAGCTCTATTATGGGACAGGGCACGTGGGGCTACACCTTC. Its translation: CASSSIMGQGTWGYTF.

This clonotype was counted between two and nine times. V and J are TRBV5-1 and TRBJ2-1; 8 bases match TRBD1. Germline V lookup: CDR1 SGHRS, CDR2 YFSETQ. This CDR3 is built from 16 residues. The junction had 6 bases not matched to a gene; V was cut back by 0 bases and J by 4 bases. CDR3 coding DNA: TGCGCCAGCAGCTTGGACGCGACAGGGGCATACAATGAGCAGTTCTTC. It encodes CASSLDATGAYNEQFF.

This clonotype was found a few times. The rearrangement links TRBV12-3 or TRBV12-4 to TRBJ2-4; TRBD1 matches 9 bases. This CDR3 has 16 amino acids. With 4 bases clipped from V and 8 bases from J, the junction kept 12 bases outside the gene matches. The CDR3 sequence: CASSSTGTGRADIQYF. The CDR3 nucleotides are TGTGCCAGCAGTTCCACCGGGACAGGGCGTGCGGACATTCAGTACTTC.

The V call is TRBV15, the J call TRBJ1-4; D remains unclear. The CDR3 loop spans 13 amino acids. Germline assignment: CDR1 LNHNV and CDR2 YYDKDF (reference sequence). Trimming left V 7 bases short and J 5 bases short, with 11 bases between. The CDR3: CATMNGLNEKLFF. The CDR3 DNA follows: TGTGCCACCATGAACGGGCTAAATGAAAAACTGTTTTTT.

The chain links TRBV7-6 to TRBJ2-1; 11 bases match TRBD2. CDR1 SGHVS and CDR2 FNYEAQ come from the germline V gene. CDR3 size: 16 residues. Losses at the gene ends were 7 bases for V and 4 bases for J; bases not matched to a gene: 9. This CDR3 is CASTQRGTSGYNEQFF. CDR3 DNA: TGTGCCAGCACTCAAAGAGGGACTAGCGGTTACAATGAGCAGTTCTTC.

This clonotype occurred a few times. This chain uses TRBV10-2 with TRBJ2-1; D possibly corresponds to TRBD2 (6 bases). Germline V gives CDR1 WSHSY, CDR2 SAAADI. V lost 8 bases and J 4 bases, leaving 21 bases between the germline ends. The CDR3 has 16 amino acids. CDR3: CASAKPGLDTYNEQFF. The DNA of the CDR3 is TGCGCCAGCGCCAAACCGGGACTCGACACATACAATGAGCAGTTCTTC.

Only a few counts were recorded for this clonotype. V usage is TRBV5-1 and J usage is TRBJ1-4, with a weak D call TRBD1 (5 bases). The germline V and J ends were trimmed by 4 bases and 7 bases, with 8 bases remaining between them. The CDR3 runs to 12 residues. Germline CDR1 and CDR2: SGHRS and YFSETQ. This CDR3 is CASSRRGEKLFF. The DNA of the CDR3 is TGCGCCAGCAGCAGAAGGGGTGAAAAACTGTTTTTT. Combining the CDR3 with reference TRBV5-1 and TRBJ1-4 gives the whole variable domain KAGVTQTPRYLIKTRGQQVTLSCSPISGHRSVSWYQQTPGQGLQFLFEYFSETQRNKGNFPGRFSGRQFSNSRSEMNVSTLELGDSALYLCASSRRGEKLFFGSGTQLSVL.

The table lists this clonotype with a few counts. The chain links TRBV15 to TRBJ1-3; the match to TRBD1 covers 10 bases. The CDR3 has 21 amino acids. Trimming removed 1 base from V and 0 bases from J; junction bases left unmatched: 15. CDR1 is LNHNV, CDR2 YYDKDF, per germline (reference sequence). As DNA, the CDR3 is TGTGCCACCAGCAGAGTTGGGGGTGGGACAGGGGATCAAGACTCTGGAAACACCATATATTTT. This encodes CATSRVGGGTGDQDSGNTIYF.

This clonotype was seen a few times. The CDR3 loop is CASSLLVSGGQSPFF. The CDR3 DNA reads as TGTGCCAGCAGCTTGTTGGTTAGCGGGGGTCAGAGTCCTTTCTTC. V and J are TRBV5-5 and TRBJ2-1; 9 bases align to TRBD2. Trimming took 1 base from V and 16 from J; bases not matched to a gene: 15. This CDR3 region has 15 residues. Germline CDR1 is SGHKS and CDR2 is YYEKEE (reference sequence).

This clonotype was seen more than once but under ten times. The chain combines TRBV30 with TRBJ2-1, with unresolved D. The V end was cut by 5 bases, the J end by 4 bases, with 3 bases between. CDR3 length: 10 amino acids. Germline CDR1 and CDR2: GTSNPN and SVGIG (reference sequence). CDR3 in amino acids: CAWEYNEQFF. The DNA for the CDR3 is TGTGCCTGGGAATACAATGAGCAGTTCTTC.

The genes are TRBV14 and TRBJ2-7, with TRBD1 matching 8 bases. The CDR3 has 15 residues. With V trimmed by 2 bases and J by 2 bases, 5 bases remained unmatched. Germline CDR1 reads SGHDN; CDR2 reads FVKESK. Here the CDR3 reads CASSQQLDRAYEQYF. CDR3 nucleotides: TGTGCCAGCAGCCAACAGCTGGACAGGGCCTACGAGCAGTACTTC.

V usage is TRBV7-2 and J usage is TRBJ2-1, with D tentatively TRBD2 (6 bases). This CDR3 has 16 residues. CDR1 SGHTA and CDR2 FQGNSA come from the germline V gene. Trimming pared 0 bases from V and 5 bases from J, leaving 14 bases between. CDR3 nucleotides: TGTGCCAGCAGCTTAGCAGTGGTACTAGCCGACAATGAGCAGTTCTTC. Translated: CASSLAVVLADNEQFF. The full variable domain, with the rest looked up from reference TRBV7-2 and TRBJ2-1, is GAGVSQSPSNKVTEKGKDVELRCDPISGHTALYWYRQSLGQGLEFLIYFQGNSAPDKSGLPSDRFSAERTGGSVSTLTIQRTQQEDSAVYLCASSLAVVLADNEQFFGPGTRLTVL.

The chain employs TRBV7-9 and TRBJ2-1, with 8 nucleotides matching TRBD2. The CDR3 runs to 16 residues. Germline V gives CDR1 SEHNR, CDR2 FQNEAQ (reference sequence). V gave up 5 bases and J gave up 0 bases; unmatched junction bases: 6. The CDR3 coding sequence is TGTGCCAGCAGCCTAAGCGGGAGCCTCTCCTACAATGAGCAGTTCTTC. Translation: CASSLSGSLSYNEQFF.

This clonotype was picked up many times. The CDR3 here is CASTRTGTNSPLHF. CDR3 nucleotide sequence: TGTGCCAGCACGAGGACAGGGACTAATTCACCCCTCCACTTT. The gene calls are TRBV9 and TRBJ1-6, with 8 positions matching TRBD1. Germline trimming cut 6 bases from V and 6 bases from J; bases unmatched to any gene: 5. The CDR3 sequence is 14 residues long. Germline loops: CDR1 SGDLS, CDR2 YYNGEE.

The V call is TRBV5-5, the J call TRBJ1-1, with 7 bases fitting TRBD1. Germline V lookup: CDR1 SGHKS, CDR2 YYEKEE (reference sequence). V gave up 0 bases and J gave up 0 bases; unmatched junction bases: 11. CDR3 length: 18 residues. CDR3 in DNA: TGTGCCAGCAGCTTGGGGACCAGAGGGACAGCGATGAACACTGAAGCTTTCTTT. Its protein is CASSLGTRGTAMNTEAFF.

The chain combines TRBV6-2 or TRBV6-3 with TRBJ2-3; D not certain. The germline CDR1 and CDR2 sequences are MNHEY and SVGEGT. CDR3 length equals 13 residues. The germline V and J ends were trimmed by 5 bases and 10 bases, with 16 bases remaining between them. In nucleotides, the CDR3 is TGTGCCAGCAGTAGGGAACTTCAAACTCCGCAGTATTTT. Translation: CASSRELQTPQYF.

The chain combines TRBV25-1 with TRBJ1-5; no definite D call. The CDR3 extends over 13 amino acids. Germline V lookup: CDR1 MGHDK, CDR2 SYGVNS. V lost 3 bases, J lost 3 bases, and 6 bases lay in between. The CDR3 loop reads CASSDGTNQPQHF. CDR3 nucleotide sequence: TGTGCCAGCAGTGACGGAACCAATCAGCCCCAGCATTTT.

This clonotype was seen only once. The J gene is TRBJ2-3, the V gene TRBV11-2, with 10 bases aligning to TRBD1. V lost 5 bases, J lost 3 bases, and 14 bases stayed unmatched. The CDR3 loop spans 18 amino acids. Germline V gives CDR1 SGHAT, CDR2 FQNNGV. The CDR3 protein is CASSLDGYGTGDTDTQYF. For the CDR3, the DNA is TGTGCCAGCAGCCTGGACGGCTACGGGACAGGGGATACAGATACGCAGTATTTT.

This clonotype was counted only a few times. The chain joins TRBV30 to TRBJ1-3; TRBD1 agrees at 8 bases. This CDR3 is 13 amino acids long. The germline CDR1 and CDR2 sequences are GTSNPN and SVGIG (reference sequence). V trimming: 5 bases; J trimming: 9 bases; junction bases outside the gene matches: 9. The CDR3 DNA reads TGTGCCTGGTCGGACAGGGCCACCTTCACCATATATTTT. This translates into CAWSDRATFTIYF.

This clonotype was observed a few times. The rearrangement links TRBV28 to TRBJ2-2, with D perhaps being TRBD1 or TRBD2 (6 bases each). V dropped 5 bases and J dropped 0 bases, with 16 bases sitting between them. CDR3 size: 17 residues. The V gene's germline CDR1 is MDHEN and CDR2 SYDVKM. CDR3 bases: TGTGCCAGCAGTCGGAACAGGGCGGGGCCGAACACCGGGGAGCTGTTTTTT. Its translation: CASSRNRAGPNTGELFF.

The chain combines TRBV20-1 with TRBJ1-5; no reliable D call. This CDR3 region has 12 residues. Per germline, CDR1 DFQATT and CDR2 SNEGSKA (reference sequence). V was shortened by 2 bases and J by 5 bases, with 7 bases between the two germline ends. As DNA, the CDR3 is TGCAGTGCTAGAACAGACCATCAGCCCCAGCATTTT. Amino acids: CSARTDHQPQHF.

The chain links TRBV20-1 to TRBJ2-7, with D possibly matching TRBD2 (5 bases). The CDR3 covers 16 residues. Per germline, CDR1 DFQATT and CDR2 SNEGSKA (reference sequence). V lost 4 bases to trimming and J lost 2 bases, with 21 bases between them. The DNA for the CDR3 is TGCAGTGCTAAGTACGGGATTATACGGGGAGCCTACGAGCAGTACTTC. It is translated as CSAKYGIIRGAYEQYF.

The V gene is TRBV18, the J gene TRBJ1-1; 9 nucleotides agree with TRBD1. Germline CDR1 KGHSH, CDR2 LQKENI. The CDR3 sequence is 14 residues long. V was pared by 3 bases and J by 5 bases, with 4 bases of the junction left unmatched. As DNA, the CDR3 is TGTGCCAGCTCACCCTGGACAGGGGAAACTGAAGCTTTCTTT. Translated: CASSPWTGETEAFF.

The table lists this clonotype with a few counts. CDR3 in DNA: TGTGCCATCAGTGAACACAATGAGCAGTTCTTC. It translates to CAISEHNEQFF. The chain couples TRBV10-3 to TRBJ2-1; no reliable D call. V lost 3 bases and J lost 5, with 2 bases in between. Germline V gene sequence: CDR1 ENHRY, CDR2 SYGVKD. The CDR3 runs 11 residues.

The chain links TRBV18 to TRBJ1-1; D gene unclear. This CDR3 spans 13 amino acids. Germline CDR1 reads KGHSH; CDR2 reads LQKENI. Trimming removed 8 bases from V and 3 bases from J, with 13 bases in between. In nucleotides, the CDR3 is TGTGCCAGCCTACAGAGGGCCGACACTGAAGCTTTCTTT. Amino acids: CASLQRADTEAFF.

V and J are TRBV7-2 and TRBJ2-3; no clear D gene. The V gene's germline CDR1 is SGHTA and CDR2 FQGNSA. The CDR3 consists of 16 residues. V was cut by 7 bases and J by 3 bases, with 20 bases left in between. CDR3 sequence (DNA): TGTGCCAGCACCAAGGTTGGCAGGTCTATGACAGATACGCAGTATTTT. Its protein is CASTKVGRSMTDTQYF.

The chain has TRBV14 and TRBJ2-1; D possibly corresponds to TRBD2 (6 bases). CDR1 is SGHDN, CDR2 FVKESK, per germline. V was pared by 3 bases and J by 7 bases, with 13 bases between. The CDR3 extends over 14 amino acids. CDR3 residues: CASSQAGWLNEQFF. The CDR3 DNA is TGTGCCAGCAGCCAGGCGGGATGGCTTAATGAGCAGTTCTTC.